This entry describes one TCR beta chain. The entry originates in a study of shared clonotypes between healthy human individuals. The CDR3 totals 14 residues. The V gene's germline CDR1 is LNHDA and CDR2 SQIVND (reference sequence). Deletions cut 5 bases from V and 1 base from J, with 12 bases between. Profiling relied on immunoSEQ multiplex PCR, and the TCRdb table lists in-frame clones only, not all of them. Seen here are millions of clones, roughly 95% observed once, and the top ten hold roughly 0.13%. The receptor comes from a young man in good health. The material sequenced was naive CD4+ T cells sorted from blood. Subset given: CD45RA+ positively selected. The V and J genes are TRBV19 and TRBJ2-7; D is unresolved. The CDR3 nucleotides are TGTGCCAGTAGTCGTACAGAGACATCCTACGAGCAGTACTTC. This sequence encodes CASSRTETSYEQYF.